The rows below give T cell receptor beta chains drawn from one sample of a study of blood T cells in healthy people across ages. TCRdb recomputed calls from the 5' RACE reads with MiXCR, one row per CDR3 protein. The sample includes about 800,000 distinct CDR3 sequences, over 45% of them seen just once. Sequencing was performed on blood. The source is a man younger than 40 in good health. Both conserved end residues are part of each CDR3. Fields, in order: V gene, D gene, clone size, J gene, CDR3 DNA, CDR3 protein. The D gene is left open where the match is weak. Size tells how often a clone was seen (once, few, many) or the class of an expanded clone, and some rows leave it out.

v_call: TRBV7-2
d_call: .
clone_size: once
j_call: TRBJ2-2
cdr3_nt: TGTGCCAGCAGCTTAGGGAGATGGCCGAGCACCGGGGAGCTGTTTTTT
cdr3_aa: CASSLGRWPSTGELFF

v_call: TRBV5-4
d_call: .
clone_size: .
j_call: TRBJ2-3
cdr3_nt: TGTGCCAGCAGCGTGGCGCCACCAGCAGATACGCAGTATTTT
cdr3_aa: CASSVAPPADTQYF

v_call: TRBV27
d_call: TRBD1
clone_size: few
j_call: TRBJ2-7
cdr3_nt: TGTGCCAGCAGTTCACCGGGACAGTACTCCTACGAGCAGTACTTC
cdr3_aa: CASSSPGQYSYEQYF

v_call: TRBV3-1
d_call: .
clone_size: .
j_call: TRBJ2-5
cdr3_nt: TGTGCCAGCAGCCAAGCCGGCCCAATGGGAGAGACCCAGTACTTC
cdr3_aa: CASSQAGPMGETQYF

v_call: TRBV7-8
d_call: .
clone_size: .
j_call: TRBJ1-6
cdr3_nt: TGTGCCAGCAGGGAGAGTTATGGAAATTCACCCCTCCACTTT
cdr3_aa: CASRESYGNSPLHF

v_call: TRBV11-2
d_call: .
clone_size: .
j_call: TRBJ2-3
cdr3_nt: TGTGCCAGCAGCACCGCGCGGTCCGGATCAGATACGCAGTATTTT
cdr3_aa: CASSTARSGSDTQYF

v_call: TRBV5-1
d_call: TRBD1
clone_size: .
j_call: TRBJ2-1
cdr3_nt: TGCGCCAGCAGCCCGGGGTCGGGACAGCCTTACAATGAGCAGTTCTTC
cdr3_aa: CASSPGSGQPYNEQFF

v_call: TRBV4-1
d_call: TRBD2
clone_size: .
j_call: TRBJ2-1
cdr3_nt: TGCGCCAGCAGCCAGATAGATATGGGACTAGTAACCTACAATGAGCAGTTCTTC
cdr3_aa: CASSQIDMGLVTYNEQFF

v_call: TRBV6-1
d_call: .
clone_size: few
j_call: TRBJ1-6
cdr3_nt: TGTGCCAGCAGTGAAATCCTGGGGGGGCAGACACCCCTCCACTTT
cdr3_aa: CASSEILGGQTPLHF

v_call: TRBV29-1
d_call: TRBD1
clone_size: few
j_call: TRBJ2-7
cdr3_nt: TGCAGCGTTGCTGTGACAGGGACGAACGAGCAGTACTTC
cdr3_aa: CSVAVTGTNEQYF

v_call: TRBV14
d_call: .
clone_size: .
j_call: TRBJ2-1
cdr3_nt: TGTGCCAGCAGCCAAGATCTTCTCTACAATGAGCAGTTCTTC
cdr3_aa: CASSQDLLYNEQFF

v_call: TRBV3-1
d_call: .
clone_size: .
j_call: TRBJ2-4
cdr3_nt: TGTGCCAGCAGCCAAGTCGGGAGCATTCAGTACTTC
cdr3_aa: CASSQVGSIQYF

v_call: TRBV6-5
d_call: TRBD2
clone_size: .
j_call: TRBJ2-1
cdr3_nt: TGTGCCAGCAGTTACGAAGCGGGAAGCTCCTACAATGAGCAGTTCTTC
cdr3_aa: CASSYEAGSSYNEQFF

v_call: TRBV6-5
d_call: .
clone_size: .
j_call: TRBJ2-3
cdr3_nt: TGTGCCAGCAGTCGGGACGCCTCGGGCACAGATACGCAGTATTTT
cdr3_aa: CASSRDASGTDTQYF

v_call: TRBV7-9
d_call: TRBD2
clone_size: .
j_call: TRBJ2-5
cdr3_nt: TGTGCCAGCAGCTTAGTTCGCGGGGGGGCCGCAGAGACCCAGTACTTC
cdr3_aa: CASSLVRGGAAETQYF

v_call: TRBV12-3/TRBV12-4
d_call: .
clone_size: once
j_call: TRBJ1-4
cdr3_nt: TGTGCCAGCAGCCCCGGACAGCTAAATAATGAAAAACTGTTTTTT
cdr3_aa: CASSPGQLNNEKLFF

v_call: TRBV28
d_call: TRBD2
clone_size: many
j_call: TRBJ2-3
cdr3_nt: TGTGCCAGCAGTTTATTCTCGGCGGGAGTTACAGATACGCAGTATTTT
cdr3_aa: CASSLFSAGVTDTQYF

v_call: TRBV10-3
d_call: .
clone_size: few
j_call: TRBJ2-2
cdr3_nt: TGTGCCATCAGTGGGGGGGAGTACACCGGGGAGCTGTTTTTT
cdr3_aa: CAISGGEYTGELFF

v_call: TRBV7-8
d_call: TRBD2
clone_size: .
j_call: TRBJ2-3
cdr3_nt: TGTGCCAGCAGCTTTGGACTAGCGGGGTATATTATGGAGGGTGGTGATACGCAGTATTTT
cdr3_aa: CASSFGLAGYIMEGGDTQYF

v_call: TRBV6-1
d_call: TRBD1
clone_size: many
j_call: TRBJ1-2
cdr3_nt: TGTGCCAGCAGTAGAGACAGGGGACGGACTAACTATGGCTACACCTTC
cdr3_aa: CASSRDRGRTNYGYTF

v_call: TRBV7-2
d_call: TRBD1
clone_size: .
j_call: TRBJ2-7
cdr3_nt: TGTGCCAGCAGCTTAGACAGGGGGCCCTACGGCGAGCAGTACTTC
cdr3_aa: CASSLDRGPYGEQYF